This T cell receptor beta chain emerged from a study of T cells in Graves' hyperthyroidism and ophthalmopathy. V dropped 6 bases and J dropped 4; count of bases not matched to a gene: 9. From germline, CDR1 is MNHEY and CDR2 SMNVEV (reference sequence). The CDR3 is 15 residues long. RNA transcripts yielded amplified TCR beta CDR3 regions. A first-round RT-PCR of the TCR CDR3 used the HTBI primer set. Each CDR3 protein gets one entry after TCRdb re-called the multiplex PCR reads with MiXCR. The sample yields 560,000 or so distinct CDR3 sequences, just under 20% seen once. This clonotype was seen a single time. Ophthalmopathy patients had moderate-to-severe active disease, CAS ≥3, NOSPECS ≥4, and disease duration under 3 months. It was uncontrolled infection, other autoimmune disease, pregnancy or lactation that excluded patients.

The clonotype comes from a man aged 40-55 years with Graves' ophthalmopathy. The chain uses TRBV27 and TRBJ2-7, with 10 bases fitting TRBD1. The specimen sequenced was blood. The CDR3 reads CASSQTGGVFYEQYF. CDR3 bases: TGTGCCAGCAGCCAGACAGGGGGCGTCTTTTACGAGCAGTACTTC.